This T cell receptor (beta chain) was sequenced during a study of lymphopenia after photon versus proton radiotherapy. CDR3 length: 17 amino acids. With 4 bases removed from V and 4 bases from J, the gap between germline ends came to 19 bases. The germline V gene encodes CDR1 MGHDK and CDR2 SYGVNS. Whole-study results and caveats: Larger post-nadir TCR diversity loss correlated inversely with survival in deceased patients. Relative stability marked proton patients; photon patients lost diversity and naive cells. Authors raise, but do not show, better survival with proton therapy. Oligoclonal CD8+ Temra expansion after nadir drove photon patients' diversity drop.

A remark on this clone: What it binds is unknown.

Using immunoSEQ multiplex PCR, the repertoire was profiled, and TCRdb retains in-frame clones only, with some absent. The sample includes 37,000 or so clones, over 65% of them seen just once. The TCR sequence derives from a man aged 50 or older with gastric cancer. Source: peripheral blood, taken from a patient treated with photon-based radiotherapy. The chain combines TRBV25-1 with TRBJ2-2, with D uncertain. CDR3 bases: TGTGCCAGCAGTGGCCTTGGGTCGGTATCGGGCACCGGGGAGCTGTTTTTT. This encodes CASSGLGSVSGTGELFF.